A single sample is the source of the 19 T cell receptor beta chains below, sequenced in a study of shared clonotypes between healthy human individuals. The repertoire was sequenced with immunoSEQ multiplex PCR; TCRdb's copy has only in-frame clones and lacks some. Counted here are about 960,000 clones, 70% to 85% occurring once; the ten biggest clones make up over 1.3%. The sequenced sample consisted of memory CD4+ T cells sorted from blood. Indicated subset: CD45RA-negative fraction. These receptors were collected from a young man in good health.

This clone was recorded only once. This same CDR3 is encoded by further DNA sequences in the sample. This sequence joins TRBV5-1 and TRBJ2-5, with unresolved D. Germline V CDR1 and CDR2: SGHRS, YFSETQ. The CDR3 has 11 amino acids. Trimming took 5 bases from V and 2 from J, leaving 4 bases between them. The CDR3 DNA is TGCGCCAGCAGTAAACAAGAGACCCAGTACTTC. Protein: CASSKQETQYF.

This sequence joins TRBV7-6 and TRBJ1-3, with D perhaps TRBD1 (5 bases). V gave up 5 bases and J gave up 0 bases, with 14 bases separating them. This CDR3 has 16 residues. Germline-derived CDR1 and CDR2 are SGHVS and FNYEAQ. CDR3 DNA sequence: TGTGCCAGCAGCCCGAGACAGTGGAGCTCTGGAAACACCATATATTTT. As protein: CASSPRQWSSGNTIYF.

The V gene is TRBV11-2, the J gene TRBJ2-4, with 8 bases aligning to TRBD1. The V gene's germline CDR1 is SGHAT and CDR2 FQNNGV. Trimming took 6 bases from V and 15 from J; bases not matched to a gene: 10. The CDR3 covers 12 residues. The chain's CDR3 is CASSSGTGSRYF. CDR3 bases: TGTGCCAGCAGTTCCGGGACAGGATCGCGGTACTTC.

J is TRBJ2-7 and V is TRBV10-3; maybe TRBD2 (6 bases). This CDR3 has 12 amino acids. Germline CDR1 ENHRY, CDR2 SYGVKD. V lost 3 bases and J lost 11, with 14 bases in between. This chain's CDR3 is CAISERGATKYF. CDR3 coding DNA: TGTGCCATCAGTGAACGCGGGGCCACCAAGTACTTC.

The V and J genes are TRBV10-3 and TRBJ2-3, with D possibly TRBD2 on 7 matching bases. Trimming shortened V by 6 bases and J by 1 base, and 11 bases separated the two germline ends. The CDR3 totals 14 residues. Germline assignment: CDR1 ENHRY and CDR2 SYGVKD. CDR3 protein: CAISQGRGTDTQYF. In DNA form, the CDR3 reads TGTGCCATCAGCCAGGGGAGGGGCACAGATACGCAGTATTTT.

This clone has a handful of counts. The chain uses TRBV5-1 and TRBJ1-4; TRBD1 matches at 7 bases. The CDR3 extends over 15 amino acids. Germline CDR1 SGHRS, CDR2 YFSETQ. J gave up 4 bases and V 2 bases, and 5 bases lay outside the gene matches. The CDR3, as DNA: TGCGCCAGCAGCTTCAGGGGACAGCTTAATGAAAAACTGTTTTTT. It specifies CASSFRGQLNEKLFF.

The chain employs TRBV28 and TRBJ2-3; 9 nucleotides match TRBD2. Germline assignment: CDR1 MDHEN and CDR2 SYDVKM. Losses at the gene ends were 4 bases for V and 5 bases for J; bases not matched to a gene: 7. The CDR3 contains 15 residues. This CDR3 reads CASSSDGTSLDTQYF. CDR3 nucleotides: TGTGCCAGCAGTTCCGACGGGACTAGCCTAGATACGCAGTATTTT.

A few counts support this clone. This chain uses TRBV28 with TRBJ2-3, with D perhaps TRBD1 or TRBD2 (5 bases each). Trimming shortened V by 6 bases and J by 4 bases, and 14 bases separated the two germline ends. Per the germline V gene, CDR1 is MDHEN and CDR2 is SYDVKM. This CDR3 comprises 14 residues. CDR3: CASSAALGADTQYF. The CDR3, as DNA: TGTGCCAGCAGCGCGGCCTTGGGGGCAGATACGCAGTATTTT.

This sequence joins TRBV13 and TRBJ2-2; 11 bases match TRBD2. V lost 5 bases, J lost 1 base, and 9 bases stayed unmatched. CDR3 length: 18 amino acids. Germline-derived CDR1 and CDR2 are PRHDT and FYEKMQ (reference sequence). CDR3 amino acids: CASSPETSGKLNTGELFF. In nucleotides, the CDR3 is TGTGCCAGCAGCCCGGAGACTAGCGGGAAACTGAACACCGGGGAGCTGTTTTTT. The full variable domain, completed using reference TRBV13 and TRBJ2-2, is AAGVIQSPRHLIKEKRETATLKCYPIPRHDTVYWYQQGPGQDPQFLISFYEKMQSDKGSIPDRFSAQQFSDYHSELNMSSLELGDSALYFCASSPETSGKLNTGELFFGEGSRLTVL.

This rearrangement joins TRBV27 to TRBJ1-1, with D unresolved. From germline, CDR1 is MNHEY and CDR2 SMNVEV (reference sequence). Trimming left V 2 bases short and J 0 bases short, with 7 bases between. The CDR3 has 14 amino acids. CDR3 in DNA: TGTGCCAGCAGTTTACGTCCGGTGAACACTGAAGCTTTCTTT. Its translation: CASSLRPVNTEAFF.

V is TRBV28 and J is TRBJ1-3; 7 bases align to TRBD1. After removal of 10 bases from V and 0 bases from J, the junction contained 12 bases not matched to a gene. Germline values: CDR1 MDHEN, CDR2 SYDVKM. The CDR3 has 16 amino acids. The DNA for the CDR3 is TGTGCCACCTACGGGGGACAGCGCACCTCTGGAAACACCATATATTTT. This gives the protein CATYGGQRTSGNTIYF.

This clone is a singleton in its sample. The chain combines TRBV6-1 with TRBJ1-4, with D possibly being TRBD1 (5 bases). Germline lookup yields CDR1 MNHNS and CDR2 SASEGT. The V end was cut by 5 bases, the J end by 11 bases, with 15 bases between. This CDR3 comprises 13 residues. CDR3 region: CASSHNDRGKLFF. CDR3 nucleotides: TGTGCCAGCAGTCATAACGACAGAGGCAAACTGTTTTTT.

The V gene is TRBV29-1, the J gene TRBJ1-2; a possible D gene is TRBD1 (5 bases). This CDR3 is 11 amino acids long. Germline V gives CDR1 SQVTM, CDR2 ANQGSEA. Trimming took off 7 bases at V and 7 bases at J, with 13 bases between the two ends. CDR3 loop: CSGGDQRGYTF. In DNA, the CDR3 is TGCAGCGGTGGGGACCAGCGTGGCTACACCTTC. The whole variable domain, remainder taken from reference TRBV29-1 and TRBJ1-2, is SAVISQKPSRDICQRGTSLTIQCQVDSQVTMMFWYRQQPGQSLTLIATANQGSEATYESGFVIDKFPISRPNLTFSTLTVSNMSPEDSSIYLCSGGDQRGYTFGSGTRLTVV.

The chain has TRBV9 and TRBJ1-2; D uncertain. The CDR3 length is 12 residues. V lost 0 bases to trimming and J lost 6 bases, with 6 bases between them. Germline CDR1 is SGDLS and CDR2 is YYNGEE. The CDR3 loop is CASSVADHGYTF. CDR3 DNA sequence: TGTGCCAGCAGCGTAGCCGATCATGGCTACACCTTC.

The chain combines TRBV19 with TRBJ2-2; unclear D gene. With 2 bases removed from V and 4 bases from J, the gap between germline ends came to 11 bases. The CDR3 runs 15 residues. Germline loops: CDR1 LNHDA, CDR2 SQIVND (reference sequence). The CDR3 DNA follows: TGTGCCAGTAGTATATCAGTCGGATTCACCGGGGAGCTGTTTTTT. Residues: CASSISVGFTGELFF.

CDR3 nucleotides: TGCGCCAGCAGTGACGGGAAAAGCTACGAGCAGTACTTC. Translating gives CASSDGKSYEQYF. The chain uses TRBV10-1 and TRBJ2-7; maybe TRBD2 (5 bases). The CDR3 covers 13 residues. V gave up 3 bases and J gave up 3 bases, with 9 bases separating them. Germline assignment: CDR1 WNHNN and CDR2 SYGVQD (reference sequence).

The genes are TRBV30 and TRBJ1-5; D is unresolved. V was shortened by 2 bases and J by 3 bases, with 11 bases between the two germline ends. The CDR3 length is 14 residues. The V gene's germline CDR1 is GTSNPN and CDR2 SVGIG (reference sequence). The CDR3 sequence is CAWSNKGNNQPQHF. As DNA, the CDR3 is TGTGCCTGGAGTAATAAGGGCAACAATCAGCCCCAGCATTTT.

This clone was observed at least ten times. In DNA form, the CDR3 reads TGTGCCTGGACCACCCGGACAAAGCACACCGGGGAGCTGTTTTTT. This gives the protein CAWTTRTKHTGELFF. The V and J genes are TRBV30 and TRBJ2-2, with a possible D match to TRBD1 (5 bases). Looked up from germline, CDR1 is GTSNPN and CDR2 is SVGIG (reference sequence). The CDR3 is made up of 15 amino acids. With 4 bases removed from V and 3 bases from J, the gap between germline ends came to 15 bases.

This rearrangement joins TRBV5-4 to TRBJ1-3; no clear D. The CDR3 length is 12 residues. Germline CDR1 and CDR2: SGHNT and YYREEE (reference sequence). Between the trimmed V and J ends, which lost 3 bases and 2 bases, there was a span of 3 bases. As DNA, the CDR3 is TGTGCCAGCAGCTCGGCTGGAAACACCATATATTTT. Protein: CASSSAGNTIYF. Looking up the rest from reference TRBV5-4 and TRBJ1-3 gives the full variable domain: ETGVTQSPTHLIKTRGQQVTLRCSSQSGHNTVSWYQQALGQGPQFIFQYYREEENGRGNFPPRFSGLQFPNYSSELNVNALELDDSALYLCASSSAGNTIYFGEGSWLTVV.